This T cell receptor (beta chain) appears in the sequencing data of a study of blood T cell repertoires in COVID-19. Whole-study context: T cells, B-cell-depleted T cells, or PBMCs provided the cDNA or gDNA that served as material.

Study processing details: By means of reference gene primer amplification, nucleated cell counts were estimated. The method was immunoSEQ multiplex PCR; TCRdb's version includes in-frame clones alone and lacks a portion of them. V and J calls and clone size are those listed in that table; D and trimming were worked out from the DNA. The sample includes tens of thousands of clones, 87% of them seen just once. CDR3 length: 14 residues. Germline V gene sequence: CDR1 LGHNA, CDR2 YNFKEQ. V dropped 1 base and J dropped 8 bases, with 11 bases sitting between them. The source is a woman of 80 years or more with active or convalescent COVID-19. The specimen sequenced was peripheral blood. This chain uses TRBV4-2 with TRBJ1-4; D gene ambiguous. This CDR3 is CASSQARAGEKLFF. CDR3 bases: TGTGCCAGCAGCCAAGCGCGGGCGGGGGAAAAACTGTTTTTT.